This TCR beta chain was captured in a study of blood T cell repertoires in COVID-19. Study in general: Samples of COVID-19 (acute and convalescent) were obtained from the United States, Italy and Spain. Sources were T cells, B-cell-depleted T cells, or PBMCs; the material itself was cDNA or gDNA.

The CDR3 runs 12 residues. Looked up from germline, CDR1 is SQVTM and CDR2 is ANQGSEA. V lost 4 bases to trimming and J lost 1 base, with 7 bases between them. Participants, 18 to 89 years old, spanned under 25 US areas. Resolution of symptoms, clearance, or two negative PCRs was present in recovered Cohort 3 donors. The data were produced by immunoSEQ multiplex PCR, yet TCRdb's version contains in-frame clones alone and is incomplete. The sample records around 200,000 clones, around 85% being singletons. This TCR came from a man aged 40-49 years who had recovered from COVID-19. The specimen sequenced was PBMCs or T cells enriched from blood (not recorded which). The rearrangement links TRBV29-1 to TRBJ2-5; TRBD1 is a possible D gene (5 bases). The CDR3 loop reads CSVGQIQETQYF. The CDR3 DNA follows: TGCAGCGTTGGACAGATCCAAGAGACCCAGTACTTC. Filled out from reference TRBV29-1 and TRBJ2-5, the complete variable domain reads SAVISQKPSRDICQRGTSLTIQCQVDSQVTMMFWYRQQPGQSLTLIATANQGSEATYESGFVIDKFPISRPNLTFSTLTVSNMSPEDSSIYLCSVGQIQETQYFGPGTRLLVL.